The 17 T cell receptor beta chains below were found in one sample sequenced in a study of tumor-infiltrating lymphocytes in primary liver carcinoma. From about 19-30 mg of unsorted bulk tissue, DNA and RNA were co-extracted together. Production of TCR beta cDNA used about 500 ng total RNA together with a constant-region primer. It was through three nested multiplex PCR rounds of slightly modified ARM-PCR that TCR beta libraries arose. Primers for the first two PCR rounds were TRBV1-TRBV30 forward primers and a C-beta reverse primer (10 cycles per round). MiXCR was run by TCRdb on the multiplex PCR reads, yielding one entry per CDR3 protein. The data contain more than 30,000 distinct CDR3 sequences, about 82% of them singletons. Source material: liver tumor tissue from sampling region 5. Subset noted: tumor region T5, tumor centre. These TCRs come from a man in his forties with primary liver carcinoma and hepatitis B virus infection.

A remark on this clonotype: The junction and the germline gene differ at one end; a read error may be behind it. The rearrangement joins TRBV6-6 to TRBJ1-5, with D maybe TRBD1 (5 bases). The CDR3 length is 14 residues. CDR1 is MNHNY, CDR2 SVGAGI, per germline (reference sequence). DNA of the CDR3: TGTGCCAGCAGGCTAACAGGAAATACCGGGTCCCAGTATTTC. Translated, it gives CASRLTGNTGSQYF.

This clonotype has more than one count but fewer than ten. This may stem from a read error, because a much larger clone lies one nucleotide away. The chain is built from TRBV2 and TRBJ2-3; 8 bases match TRBD1. The CDR3 has 15 residues. Germline values: CDR1 SNHLY, CDR2 FYNNEI. Losses at the gene ends were 3 bases for V and 2 bases for J; bases not matched to a gene: 4. For the CDR3, the DNA is TGTGCCAGCAGTGAGGACAGGGTAGTCACAGATACGCAGTATTTT. Protein product: CASSEDRVVTDTQYF.

This rearrangement joins TRBV7-9 to TRBJ2-5; D perhaps matches TRBD2 (7 bases). CDR1 and CDR2 (germline): SEHNR, FQNEAQ (reference sequence). V lost 7 bases, J lost 9 bases, and 15 bases lay in between. The CDR3 length is 12 residues. Written as DNA, the CDR3 is TGTGCCAGCAACAGGGAGGGCAAGGCCCAGTACTTC. This translates into CASNREGKAQYF.

This clonotype was recorded at least ten times. This chain joins TRBV5-1 and TRBJ2-7, with D perhaps matching TRBD1 (5 bases). The V gene lost 0 bases and the J gene lost 0 bases, with 10 bases spanning the gap. CDR1 is SGHRS, CDR2 YFSETQ, per germline. The CDR3 contains 15 residues. This CDR3 reads CASSLEGRASYEQYF. CDR3 sequence (DNA): TGCGCCAGCAGCTTGGAAGGCAGGGCCTCCTACGAGCAGTACTTC.

Comment on this clonotype: Its ends do not fully match the called genes, so a read error is possible. This rearrangement joins TRBV4-1 to TRBJ2-6; TRBD1 or TRBD2 may be the D gene (5 bases each). The CDR3 spans 21 residues. The V gene's germline CDR1 is MGHRA and CDR2 YSYEKL. CDR3 nucleotides: TGCGCCAGCAGCCAAGTCGGACTTGCGGGCCTGAAGGCGGTCGGGGCCAGCGTCCTGACTTTC. Translation gives CASSQVGLAGLKAVGASVLTF.

There are many counts of this clonotype. The V gene is TRBV11-2, the J gene TRBJ2-1; 7 bases match TRBD2. The CDR3 extends over 14 amino acids. V trimming: 5 bases; J trimming: 7 bases; junction bases outside the gene matches: 8. The germline V gene has CDR1 SGHAT and CDR2 FQNNGV. CDR3 residues: CASSLGGTWNEQFF. The DNA for the CDR3 is TGTGCCAGCAGCCTCGGGGGGACGTGGAATGAGCAGTTCTTC.

Concerning this clonotype: The CDR3 does not end in the conserved phenylalanine or tryptophan, so this is likely a read error. The chain couples TRBV11-2 to TRBJ2-5; possibly TRBD1 or TRBD2 for D (5 bases each). Germline lookup yields CDR1 SGHAT and CDR2 FQNNGV. The V end was cut by 8 bases, the J end by 4 bases, with 23 bases between. The CDR3 is 16 amino acids. This CDR3 reads CASCQTPGEGRETQYL. The CDR3 DNA reads TGTGCCAGCTGCCAAACTCCTGGCGAGGGGAGAGAGACCCAGTACTTA.

The J gene is TRBJ2-7, the V gene TRBV9; 8 bases map to TRBD1. The CDR3 covers 14 residues. Germline CDR1 SGDLS, CDR2 YYNGEE. The junction had 7 bases not matched to a gene; V was cut back by 7 bases and J by 1 base. The CDR3, as DNA: TGTGCCAGCTCGGGACAGGTGGGTTCCTACGAGCAGTACTTC. It codes for CASSGQVGSYEQYF.

J is TRBJ2-7 and V is TRBV4-2; 10 nucleotides line up with TRBD1. V lost 1 base, J lost 6 bases, and 3 bases stayed unmatched. CDR1 and CDR2 from the germline V gene are LGHNA and YNFKEQ. The CDR3 extends over 14 amino acids. The CDR3 region has the DNA TGTGCCAGCAGCCAAGGGGACAGGGGAAGCGAGCAGTACTTC. Translation gives CASSQGDRGSEQYF.

Of note for this clonotype: A junction end diverges from the germline sequence, so it may reflect a read error. The chain carries TRBV28 and TRBJ2-1; TRBD2 aligns across 7 bases. Germline values: CDR1 MDHEN, CDR2 SYDVKM. The CDR3 has 15 amino acids. CDR3 sequence reads: CAGSYWREWNNEQFF. The CDR3 DNA reads as TGTGCCGGCAGTTACTGGCGGGAGTGGAACAATGAGCAGTTCTTC.

About this clonotype: This likely comes from a read error, as the CDR3 has no conserved phenylalanine or tryptophan at its end. The chain uses TRBV11-2 and TRBJ2-5, with D perhaps matching TRBD1 or TRBD2 (6 bases each). CDR3 length equals 16 residues. The V gene's germline CDR1 is SGHAT and CDR2 FQNNGV. Trimming shortened V by 2 bases and J by 5 bases, and 18 bases separated the two germline ends. The CDR3 nucleotides are TGTGCCAGCAGCTTAACAGCAGGGGACTCGGTGGAGACCCAGTACCTC. Translated, it gives CASSLTAGDSVETQYL.

Of note for this clonotype: A read error is likely, as this CDR3 ends without the conserved phenylalanine or tryptophan. The rearrangement uses TRBV11-2 and TRBJ2-3; D remains ambiguous. This CDR3 has 16 amino acids. Germline CDR1 and CDR2: SGHAT and FQNNGV. The CDR3 here is CTSSRQPINPTDTQYP. DNA of the CDR3: TGTACCAGCAGCCGACAACCCATCAACCCCACAGATACGCAGTATCCT.

Remarks on this clonotype: An end of the junction does not agree with germline; a read error may underlie this. The genes are TRBV6-5 and TRBJ2-6, with 7 bases fitting TRBD1. Germline-derived CDR1 and CDR2 are MNHEY and SVGAGI. The CDR3 contains 15 residues. CDR3 residues: CANSRDRAGANDLTF. Written as DNA, the CDR3 is TGTGCCAACAGCCGCGACAGGGCTGGGGCCAACGACCTGACTTTC.

This clonotype turned up a few times. V usage is TRBV6-6 and J usage is TRBJ2-3; 13 bases match TRBD2. The CDR3 extends over 16 amino acids. Germline lookup yields CDR1 MNHNY and CDR2 SVGAGI (reference sequence). V shed 6 bases and J 6 bases; nucleotides not matched to a gene: 9. The DNA of the CDR3 is TGTGCCAGCAGGAGAGCGACTAGCGGGAGGACGGATACGCAGTATTTT. Residues: CASRRATSGRTDTQYF.

Of note for this clonotype: Germline and junction disagree at one end, which may indicate a read error. The rearrangement uses TRBV11-2 and TRBJ2-1; 7 bases are a match to TRBD2. The CDR3 runs to 21 residues. CDR1 and CDR2 (germline): SGHAT, FQNNGV. CDR3 nucleotides: TGTGCCAGCAGCTTTAAGCATGGGTTGGGGCGGGAGTGTTGGAACTACAATGGGCAGTTCTTC. This sequence encodes CASSFKHGLGRECWNYNGQFF.

Points on this clonotype: This sequence may be a read error, since a much larger clone differs from it by one base. The genes are TRBV7-3 and TRBJ2-5; D gene ambiguous. The germline gives CDR1 SGHTA, CDR2 FQGTGA. This CDR3 contains 14 residues. In nucleotides, the CDR3 is TGTACCAGCAGCTTTATTGGGTTCCAAGAGACCCAGTACTTC. Its translation is CTSSFIGFQETQYF. The full variable domain, with the rest looked up from reference TRBV7-3 and TRBJ2-5, is GAGVSQTPSNKVTEKGKYVELRCDPISGHTALYWYRQSLGQGPEFLIYFQGTGAADDSGLPNDRFFAVRPEGSVSTLKIQRTERGDSAVYLCTSSFIGFQETQYFGPGTRLLVL.

This clonotype appeared a few times. The chain combines TRBV6-1 with TRBJ2-1, with a tentative D call TRBD2 (7 bases). Per the germline V gene, CDR1 is MNHNS and CDR2 is SASEGT. This CDR3 spans 14 amino acids. V gave up 6 bases and J gave up 14 bases, with 23 bases separating them. CDR3 coding DNA: TGTGCCAGCAGGAGGGGGGGTTTAGTACAGGAAGAGTTCTTC. This translates into CASRRGGLVQEEFF.